This T cell receptor (beta chain) was identified during a study of cytomegalovirus exposure and HLA in healthy donors. Across the study: Among the approximately 410 genotyped donors, 81% were placed in the Caucasian-associated ancestry cluster.

PCR used 60 Vbeta primers and 13 Jbeta primers. Using immunoSEQ multiplex PCR, the repertoire was profiled, and TCRdb retains in-frame clones only, with some absent. The sample has around 89,000 clones; around three quarters are singletons. Material for sequencing was PBMCs. This clonotype was obtained from a man between 35 and 55 years old in good health and CMV-seronegative.

The CDR3 nucleotides read TGTGCCATGTACGACAGCCTCCAAGAGACCCAGTACTTC. Translation: CAMYDSLQETQYF. The chain employs TRBV6-1 and TRBJ2-5, with D possibly being TRBD1 (5 bases). In germline, CDR1 is MNHNS, CDR2 SASEGT. CDR3 length equals 13 residues. Trimming took 10 bases from V and 1 from J, leaving 13 bases between them.